This entry lists 26 T cell receptor beta chains sequenced from one sample in a study of long-term antiretroviral therapy in people with HIV. At survey level, the immunoSEQ assay was run in its v3.0 version. Clones were sequenced by immunoSEQ multiplex PCR, and TCRdb holds only the in-frame ones, with some missing. The table records about 18,000 clones, approximately 81% of them present only once. This specimen was unsorted PBMCs, taken 0.3 years after starting antiretroviral therapy. Receptors were obtained from a woman aged 50 to 60 with HIV.

The CDR3 coding sequence is TGTGCCAGCAGCCGAACAAGGAACACTGAAGCTTTCTTT. Translated: CASSRTRNTEAFF. The chain links TRBV4-2 to TRBJ1-1; D remains ambiguous. V shed 4 bases and J shed 1 base, with 7 bases lying between them. CDR3 size: 13 residues. The germline CDR1 and CDR2 sequences are LGHNA and YNFKEQ.

The chain links TRBV12-5 to TRBJ2-5, with 7 bases aligning to TRBD1. V was pared by 5 bases and J by 2 bases, with 2 bases of the junction left unmatched. This CDR3 region has 13 residues. The V gene's germline CDR1 is LGHNT and CDR2 FRNRAP. The CDR3 loop reads CASGLGQQETQYF. DNA of the CDR3: TGTGCTAGTGGTCTGGGACAGCAAGAGACCCAGTACTTC.

This clone was observed a single time. V and J are TRBV27 and TRBJ2-1; 7 bases line up with TRBD1. CDR3 length equals 15 residues. J was trimmed by 3 bases and V by 4 bases; bases with no gene match: 6. Germline V gene sequence: CDR1 MNHEY, CDR2 SMNVEV (reference sequence). The CDR3 DNA reads as TGTGCCAGCAGTTCCCGGGACAGCCTCTACAATGAGCAGTTCTTC. Translated, it gives CASSSRDSLYNEQFF.

The chain carries TRBV7-9 and TRBJ1-3; possible D gene TRBD1, 6 bases. Germline CDR1 reads SEHNR; CDR2 reads FQNEAQ (reference sequence). The CDR3 has 14 residues. V shed 5 bases and J shed 2 bases, with 10 bases lying between them. This CDR3 is CASSQGGAGNTIYF. DNA for the CDR3: TGTGCCAGCAGCCAAGGGGGAGCTGGAAACACCATATATTTT. The variable domain in full, with the rest retrieved from reference TRBV7-9 and TRBJ1-3, is DTGVSQNPRHKITKRGQNVTFRCDPISEHNRLYWYRQTLGQGPEFLTYFQNEAQLEKSRLLSDRFSAERPKGSFSTLEIQRTEQGDSAMYLCASSQGGAGNTIYFGEGSWLTVV.

In its sample, this clone was seen a few times. The chain combines TRBV6-4 with TRBJ1-5; D uncertain. Germline CDR1 and CDR2: MRHNA and SNTAGT. CDR3 length: 13 residues. Trimming pared 5 bases from V and 2 bases from J, leaving 7 bases between. In nucleotides, the CDR3 is TGTGCCAGCAGTCACGGAGGCAATCAGCCCCAGCATTTT. Amino acids: CASSHGGNQPQHF.

V is TRBV6-1 and J is TRBJ2-1; a weak D match, TRBD2 (6 bases). The CDR3 contains 15 residues. Germline V gene sequence: CDR1 MNHNS, CDR2 SASEGT. V was shortened by 7 bases and J by 4 bases, with 17 bases between the two germline ends. The CDR3 is CASTPGVGRYNEQFF. CDR3 sequence (DNA): TGTGCCAGCACCCCGGGGGTGGGCAGATACAATGAGCAGTTCTTC.

In DNA form, the CDR3 reads TGTGCCAGCAGCTTAGCCTTCGTCTATGGCTACACCTTC. This codes for CASSLAFVYGYTF. This rearrangement joins TRBV7-9 to TRBJ1-2; no firm D call. CDR1 and CDR2 (germline): SEHNR, FQNEAQ (reference sequence). The CDR3 contains 13 residues. V shed 0 bases and J shed 4 bases, with 6 bases lying between them.

This clone was seen only a few times. J is TRBJ1-1 and V is TRBV6-4; the match to TRBD1 covers 9 bases. CDR3 length: 14 amino acids. The V segment lost 6 bases and the J segment 1 base; nucleotides outside the gene matches: 3. Germline V gives CDR1 MRHNA, CDR2 SNTAGT. The CDR3 coding sequence is TGTGCCAGCAGGGAGACAGGGGGGAACACTGAAGCTTTCTTT. Protein sequence: CASRETGGNTEAFF.

The chain carries TRBV6-1 and TRBJ1-4; possible D gene TRBD1, 6 bases. This CDR3 region has 17 residues. The V gene's germline CDR1 is MNHNS and CDR2 SASEGT. Trimming left V 0 bases short and J 4 bases short, with 15 bases between. CDR3 sequence: CASSEAPTGAVNEKLFF. The CDR3 bases are TGTGCCAGCAGTGAAGCGCCCACGGGGGCCGTTAATGAAAAACTGTTTTTT.

This rearrangement joins TRBV11-1 to TRBJ2-1; D is unclear. V was cut by 1 base and J by 3 bases, with 7 bases left in between. The CDR3 is made up of 14 amino acids. Germline-derived CDR1 and CDR2 are SGHAT and FQDESV (reference sequence). The CDR3 coding sequence is TGTGCCAGCAGCTTAGGTGCTGACTACAATGAGCAGTTCTTC. Translated: CASSLGADYNEQFF.

The chain couples TRBV30 to TRBJ1-3; D remains ambiguous. This CDR3 region has 14 residues. The V gene's germline CDR1 is GTSNPN and CDR2 SVGIG (reference sequence). V was clipped by 4 bases and J by 0 bases, with 10 bases between them. The CDR3 protein is CAWTLRTSGNTIYF. CDR3 nucleotides: TGTGCCTGGACCCTTCGGACCTCTGGAAACACCATATATTTT.

A single count supports this clone. The chain uses TRBV19 and TRBJ1-4; TRBD1 agrees at 7 bases. Germline values: CDR1 LNHDA, CDR2 SQIVND (reference sequence). There are 13 residues in the CDR3. The V segment lost 3 bases and the J segment 8 bases; nucleotides outside the gene matches: 3. The DNA of the CDR3 is TGTGCCAGTAGTATGACAGGGCACGAAAAACTGTTTTTT. It translates to CASSMTGHEKLFF. Variable domain in full (rest from reference TRBV19 and TRBJ1-4): DGGITQSPKYLFRKEGQNVTLSCEQNLNHDAMYWYRQDPGQGLRLIYYSQIVNDFQKGDIAEGYSVSREKKESFPLTVTSAQKNPTAFYLCASSMTGHEKLFFGSGTQLSVL.

V usage is TRBV5-8 and J usage is TRBJ2-1, with 7 bases that match TRBD1. The CDR3 totals 14 residues. The germline gives CDR1 SGHTS, CDR2 YDEGEE. V was clipped by 4 bases and J by 5 bases; unmatched bases: 6. The CDR3 DNA reads as TGTGCCAGCAGCCCCCGACAGGGTAACAATGAGCAGTTCTTC. This translates into CASSPRQGNNEQFF.

The rearrangement links TRBV7-2 to TRBJ2-3, with D perhaps matching TRBD1 or TRBD2 (5 bases each). CDR1 and CDR2 from the germline V gene are SGHTA and FQGNSA. This CDR3 region has 16 residues. The V gene lost 1 base and the J gene lost 6 bases, with 17 bases spanning the gap. This CDR3 is CASSLESGPRRDTQYF. The CDR3, as DNA: TGTGCCAGCAGCTTAGAGTCGGGACCACGGAGGGATACGCAGTATTTT.

The chain is built from TRBV19 and TRBJ2-7; TRBD2 matches at 14 bases. The germline V gene has CDR1 LNHDA and CDR2 SQIVND (reference sequence). The V and J ends lost 7 bases and 7 bases, in that order; junction bases with no gene match: 6. The CDR3 length is 14 residues. The CDR3 reads CASTGTSGGGEQYV. CDR3 in DNA: TGTGCCAGTACAGGGACTAGCGGGGGAGGGGAGCAGTACGTC.

This chain links TRBV5-4 with TRBJ2-5; D assignment may be TRBD1 or TRBD2 (5 bases each). The V gene's germline CDR1 is SGHNT and CDR2 YYREEE (reference sequence). V was pared by 4 bases and J by 0 bases, with 13 bases between. The CDR3 covers 15 residues. CDR3 in amino acids: CASSVMGTHQETQYF. Here the CDR3 DNA reads TGTGCCAGCAGCGTTATGGGGACCCACCAAGAGACCCAGTACTTC.

The V call is TRBV27, the J call TRBJ2-2, with D tentatively TRBD1 or TRBD2 (6 bases each). With 3 bases removed from V and 4 bases from J, the gap between germline ends came to 9 bases. This CDR3 comprises 14 residues. Germline CDR1 reads MNHEY; CDR2 reads SMNVEV (reference sequence). The CDR3 here is CASSFGGPTGELFF. CDR3 DNA: TGTGCCAGCAGTTTCGGGGGCCCCACCGGGGAGCTGTTTTTT.

V gene TRBV5-5 combines with J gene TRBJ2-5; D is undetermined. Trimming shortened V by 6 bases and J by 2 bases, and 11 bases separated the two germline ends. Looked up from germline, CDR1 is SGHKS and CDR2 is YYEKEE (reference sequence). The CDR3 covers 13 residues. The CDR3: CASTLVGQETQYF. The CDR3 DNA sequence: TGTGCCAGCACCCTTGTGGGACAAGAGACCCAGTACTTC.

The chain recombines TRBV10-3 with TRBJ1-1; tentatively, D is TRBD1 (6 bases). Trimming took off 6 bases at V and 8 bases at J, with 13 bases between the two ends. The CDR3 sequence is 12 residues long. Germline assignment: CDR1 ENHRY and CDR2 SYGVKD. Here the CDR3 DNA reads TGTGCCATCAGGTCGACAGGAGAGGAAGCTTTCTTT. Amino acid sequence: CAIRSTGEEAFF.

The chain links TRBV15 to TRBJ1-2; TRBD1 aligns across 10 bases. From germline, CDR1 is LNHNV and CDR2 YYDKDF (reference sequence). The CDR3 is made up of 15 amino acids. V was clipped by 0 bases and J by 4 bases; unmatched bases: 2. CDR3 sequence reads: CATSRETGGGYGYTF. The DNA of the CDR3 is TGTGCCACCAGCAGAGAGACAGGGGGCGGCTATGGCTACACCTTC.

The chain joins TRBV21-1 to TRBJ1-5. TRBV21-1 is termed a pseudogene. This CDR3 region has 16 residues. The CDR3 nucleotides are TGTGCCAGCAGCAAAGCGGGAGGGGTCGGCAATCAGCCCCAGCATTTT. Translation gives CASSKAGGVGNQPQHF.

The V and J genes are TRBV29-1 and TRBJ1-5; D gene ambiguous. CDR1 and CDR2 from the germline V gene are SQVTM and ANQGSEA. The CDR3 spans 13 residues. V was cut by 4 bases and J by 4 bases, with 11 bases left in between. The CDR3 DNA sequence: TGCAGCGTTGGATTGAATAAGAATCAGCCCCAGCATTTT. Its protein product is CSVGLNKNQPQHF. Variable domain in full (rest from reference TRBV29-1 and TRBJ1-5): SAVISQKPSRDICQRGTSLTIQCQVDSQVTMMFWYRQQPGQSLTLIATANQGSEATYESGFVIDKFPISRPNLTFSTLTVSNMSPEDSSIYLCSVGLNKNQPQHFGDGTRLSIL.

The CDR3 coding sequence is TGTGCCAGCAGATTTGGACTAGGTGGAGGAGAGACCCAGTACTTC. Amino acids: CASRFGLGGGETQYF. The chain uses TRBV5-4 and TRBJ2-5; the match to TRBD2 covers 7 bases. The CDR3 has 15 amino acids. The V gene's germline CDR1 is SGHNT and CDR2 YYREEE (reference sequence). J gave up 4 bases and V 5 bases, and 11 bases lay outside the gene matches.

V and J are TRBV10-3 and TRBJ2-6; D might be TRBD1 (6 bases). This CDR3 region has 21 residues. CDR1 is ENHRY, CDR2 SYGVKD, per germline. Trimming stripped 4 bases from V and 6 bases from J, with 31 bases between. CDR3 in DNA: TGTGCCATCAGTGCTCCGGGGACAAGGAACCCAACCCCTCTGGAGGCCAACGTCCTGACTTTC. Translated, it gives CAISAPGTRNPTPLEANVLTF.

The CDR3 reads CASSQEDSASSTDTQYF. CDR3 coding DNA: TGCGCCAGCAGCCAAGAAGACAGCGCCTCTAGCACAGATACGCAGTATTTT. The rearrangement links TRBV4-1 to TRBJ2-3; maybe TRBD1 (5 bases). The germline V gene encodes CDR1 MGHRA and CDR2 YSYEKL. The CDR3 runs to 17 residues. V dropped 0 bases and J dropped 0 bases, with 13 bases sitting between them.

The V gene is TRBV5-1, the J gene TRBJ2-1; possibly TRBD2 for D (5 bases). Trimming pared 6 bases from V and 2 bases from J, leaving 18 bases between. Germline V gene data show CDR1 as SGHRS and CDR2 as YFSETQ. The CDR3 is made up of 16 amino acids. This CDR3 reads CASKQAPGTTYNEQFF. Written as DNA, the CDR3 is TGCGCCAGCAAGCAAGCACCGGGAACCACCTACAATGAGCAGTTCTTC.